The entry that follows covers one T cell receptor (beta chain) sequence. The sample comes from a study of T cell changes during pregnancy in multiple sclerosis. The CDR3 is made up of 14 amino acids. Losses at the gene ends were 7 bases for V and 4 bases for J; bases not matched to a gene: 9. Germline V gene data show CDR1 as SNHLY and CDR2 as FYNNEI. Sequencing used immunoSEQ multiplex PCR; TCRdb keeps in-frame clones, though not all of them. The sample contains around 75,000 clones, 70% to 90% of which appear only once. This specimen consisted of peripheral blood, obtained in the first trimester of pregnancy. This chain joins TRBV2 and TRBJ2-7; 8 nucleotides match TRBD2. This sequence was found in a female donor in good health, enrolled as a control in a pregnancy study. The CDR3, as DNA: TGTGCCAGCAAGGACGGGGGGGCGCAGTACGAGCAGTACTTC. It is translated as CASKDGGAQYEQYF.